This TCR beta chain was sequenced during a study of OX40 agonist ivuxolimab in advanced cancers. Across the whole study: The dose of intravenous ivuxolimab that patients received every 2 weeks ranged from 0.01 to 10 mg/kg. Mean age about 60 years, range roughly 23 to 79; about 85% male. Enrollees could have had prior anti-PD-1, anti-PD-L1 or anti-CTLA-4 therapy, which around 40% had received.

The assay was immunoSEQ multiplex PCR, and TCRdb's table has in-frame clones only and misses some. The sample includes over 60,000 clones, 88% of them seen just once. The study, taken as a whole, reports: Specificity for antigen went undetermined in the expanded peripheral T cells.

This clone has just one count. Its specificity is unknown. The TCR was taken from an adult with an advanced solid tumor such as melanoma, head and neck, liver or kidney cancer. The sample was CD4+ or CD8+ T cells sorted from blood, taken in a trial of the OX40 agonist ivuxolimab.

CDR3 nucleotide sequence: TGTGCCAGCGGACAGGGAGCCTACGAGCAGTACTTC. The encoded protein is CASGQGAYEQYF. This chain uses TRBV7-8 with TRBJ2-7; 8 positions match TRBD1. Germline CDR1 is SGHVS and CDR2 is FQNEAQ. J gave up 2 bases and V 8 bases, and 2 bases lay outside the gene matches. This CDR3 contains 12 residues.